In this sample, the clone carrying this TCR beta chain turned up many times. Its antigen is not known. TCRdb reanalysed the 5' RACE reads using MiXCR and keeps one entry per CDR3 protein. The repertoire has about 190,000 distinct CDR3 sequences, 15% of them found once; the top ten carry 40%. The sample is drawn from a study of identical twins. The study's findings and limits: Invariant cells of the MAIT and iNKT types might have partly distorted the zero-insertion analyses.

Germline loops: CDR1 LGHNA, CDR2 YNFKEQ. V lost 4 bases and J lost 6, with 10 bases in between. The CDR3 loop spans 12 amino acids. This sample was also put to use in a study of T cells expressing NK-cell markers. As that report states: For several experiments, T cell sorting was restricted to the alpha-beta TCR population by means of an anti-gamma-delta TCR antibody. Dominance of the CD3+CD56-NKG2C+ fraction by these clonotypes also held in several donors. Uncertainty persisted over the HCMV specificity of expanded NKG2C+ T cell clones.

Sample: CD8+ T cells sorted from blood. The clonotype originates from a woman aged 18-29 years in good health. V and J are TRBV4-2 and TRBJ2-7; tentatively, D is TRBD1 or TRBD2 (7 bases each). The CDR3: CASSPGGGEQYF. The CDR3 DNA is TGTGCCAGCAGCCCAGGGGGGGGCGAGCAGTACTTC.